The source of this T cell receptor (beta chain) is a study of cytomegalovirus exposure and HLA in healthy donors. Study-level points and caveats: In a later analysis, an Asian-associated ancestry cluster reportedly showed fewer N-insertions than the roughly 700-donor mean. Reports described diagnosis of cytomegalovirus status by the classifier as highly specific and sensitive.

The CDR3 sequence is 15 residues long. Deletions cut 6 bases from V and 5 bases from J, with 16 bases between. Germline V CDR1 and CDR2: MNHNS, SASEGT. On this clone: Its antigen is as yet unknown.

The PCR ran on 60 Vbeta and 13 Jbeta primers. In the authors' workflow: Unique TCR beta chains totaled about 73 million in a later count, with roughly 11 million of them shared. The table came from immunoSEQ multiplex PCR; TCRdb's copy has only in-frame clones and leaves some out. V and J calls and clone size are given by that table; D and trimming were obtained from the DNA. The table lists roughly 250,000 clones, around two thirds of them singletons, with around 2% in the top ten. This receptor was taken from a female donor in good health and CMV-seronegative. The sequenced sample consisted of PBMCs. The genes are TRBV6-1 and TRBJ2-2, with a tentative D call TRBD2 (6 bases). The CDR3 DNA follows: TGTGCCAGCAGCCGGGGACCCCGGGGGACCGGGGAGCTGTTTTTT. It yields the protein CASSRGPRGTGELFF.